This T cell receptor (beta chain) was profiled in a study of regulatory T cells in long-lasting Graves disease (dated by TCRdb to about 2021). For context, the study as a whole: To count as having persistent Graves' disease, a patient had to have received antithyroid drug treatment for over 5 years with TSH receptor autoantibodies remaining persistently positive. Peripheral blood TCR sequencing and RNA sequencing compared persistent Graves' disease patients with newly diagnosed Graves' disease patients. Persistent Graves' disease patients in the clinical cohort had taken antithyroid drugs for about 10.3 years on average. The study was registered as a clinical trial and conducted in China. TCR sequencing covered roughly 13 persistent and approximately 20 newly diagnosed Graves' disease patients, about 35 samples in total. General conclusions and limits of the study: The authors acknowledged the small sample size as a limitation that may reduce accuracy. Persistent disease showed preferential use of TRBV28, TRBJ1-2 and TRBJ2-5, whereas newly diagnosed disease favored TRBV20-1 and TRBJ2-1. Sequencing and analysis were restricted to the TCR beta chain. The study examined only peripheral blood because the primary lesion, thyroid tissue, could not be accessed. More public clonotypes were shared among persistent patients (under 3,000) than among newly diagnosed patients (roughly 960). Compared with newly diagnosed patients, patients with persistent Graves' disease had lower TCR Shannon entropy and fewer highly expanded clones, which suggests clonal expansion.

The time point label, read with the paper, signifies: persistent/refractory GD, antithyroid drugs over 5 years with positive TRAb. For both TCR sequencing and RNA sequencing, RNA was extracted from PBMCs using TRIzol. Graves' disease was diagnosed according to American Thyroid Association guidelines. Patients for the study were recruited at an endocrinology department in Xi'an, China. Each patient gave approximately 9.7 milliliters of peripheral blood, collected in an EDTA anticoagulant tube. Ficoll Paque Plus density gradient separation was used to isolate PBMCs, and no additional T cell sorting was done. An Agilent 2100 Bioanalyzer and agarose gel were used to assess RNA quality, and a NanoDrop 2000 was used to measure RNA concentration. V is pared back by 2 bases and J by 0 bases, with 5 bases lying between the germline termini. Inclusive of the bounding cysteine and phenylalanine, the CDR3 is 15 residues long. The read is trimmed to its CDR3 DNA, 45 bases read in frame from base 1. For CDR1 and CDR2, the germline V gene (reference sequence) lists LNHDA and SQIVND.

Preparation of the library involved multiplex PCR. Instrument on record: Illumina HiSeq 4000. TCR beta libraries were built with iRepertoire HTBI primers and Arm-PCR amplification of CDR3 regions. Gel purification was performed on PCR products prior to sequencing. The source study handled its data this way. A total of under 80 TRBV and under 15 TRBJ segments were identified across samples and were used for gene usage analysis of CDR3 amino acid clonotypes. COPE and FqMerger were used to merge the filtered high-quality paired reads into contigs. BLAST was used to align contigs to the IMGT TRBV, TRBD and TRBJ reference genes, and CDR3 was defined following IMGT. Any clonotype with a frequency above 0.1% was classified as a highly expanded clone. Repertoire diversity was measured by Shannon entropy, and V-J evenness by the Gini coefficient. A clonotype found in more than one individual was treated as public. In TCRdb, the public reads were trimmed at Q25 with fastp and aligned with MiXCR, with productive beta chains retained. Rows are combined by CDR3 protein, so each entry shows the most common genes and DNA. The V and J calls here are based on TCRdb, not the publication. For this sample there are a few hundred thousand distinct CDR3 sequences; more than 20% appear just once. Approximately 30% of the sample belongs to the ten largest clones.

As to this clonotype: Its specific antigen is unknown. It has no much larger one-base neighbor in the sample; base qualities were not kept.

The material was peripheral blood mononuclear cells (PBMCs), obtained when the disease was refractory, from a patient treated with antithyroid drugs. The source of this sequence is a woman aged 40 to 50 with Graves disease. Donor details come from another sample of the same person, matched by shared clones. This sequence uses TRBV19 and TRBJ2-6, with the D gene not confidently named. The CDR3 is CASSIISSGANVLTF. The nucleotide sequence reads TGTGCCAGTAGTATAATTAGCTCTGGGGCCAACGTCCTGACTTTC.